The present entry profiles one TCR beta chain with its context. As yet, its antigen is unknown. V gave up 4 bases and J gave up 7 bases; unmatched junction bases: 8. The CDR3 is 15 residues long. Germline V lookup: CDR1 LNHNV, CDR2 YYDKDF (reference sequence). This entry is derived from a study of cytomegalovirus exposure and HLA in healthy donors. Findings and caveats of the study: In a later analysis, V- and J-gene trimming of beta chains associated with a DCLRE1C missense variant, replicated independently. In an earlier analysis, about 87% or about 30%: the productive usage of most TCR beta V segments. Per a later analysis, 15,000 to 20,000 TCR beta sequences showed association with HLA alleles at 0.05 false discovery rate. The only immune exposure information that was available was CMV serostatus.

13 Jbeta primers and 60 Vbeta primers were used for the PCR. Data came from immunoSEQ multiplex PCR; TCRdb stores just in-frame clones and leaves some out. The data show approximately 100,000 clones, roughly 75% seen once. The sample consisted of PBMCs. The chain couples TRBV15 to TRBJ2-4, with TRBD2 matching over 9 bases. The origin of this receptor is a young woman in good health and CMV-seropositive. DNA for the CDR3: TGTGCCACCAGCACCTCCGGGACTAGCAGGAACATTCAGTACTTC. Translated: CATSTSGTSRNIQYF.